This entry describes one T cell receptor beta chain. Its antigen target is currently unknown. Base qualities are missing; no much larger clone stands one base away. The entry originates in a study of blood T cell repertoires in COVID-19 (dated by TCRdb to between 2020 and 2021). For the study in its entirety: The collaborator samples originated in the United States, Italy and Spain and spanned the acute and convalescent phases of COVID-19. Where available, HLA class I and class II types were taken from metadata supplied by the sample provider and were not determined by assay-based typing. The sample metadata nearly always contained a de-identified subject ID, COVID-19 status, age in years and sex. The material from the prospective study consisted of cDNA or gDNA derived from T cells, B-cell-depleted T cells, or PBMCs. Samples came from the ongoing ImmuneRACE study (first 160 participants) plus 1,254 subjects from 6 global collaborators. The dataset comprised deeply sampled blood TCRbeta repertoires from subjects exposed to, actively infected with, or recovered from COVID-19. The repertoires were made available in a free public database intended to serve as a resource for research on the immune response to SARS-CoV-2.

TCRbeta CDR3 regions were amplified from genomic DNA using the immunoSEQ Assay, a bias-controlled multiplex PCR. The authors' pipeline ran thus. The number of nucleated cells in each sample was estimated from the amplification of reference gene primers within the assay. Sequence reads were collapsed and filtered to measure the absolute abundance of every unique TCRbeta CDR3 rearrangement. For each sample, productive Simpson clonality was calculated as the square root of Simpson's diversity index over productive rearrangements. Sourced from immuneACCESS, this table was stored by TCRdb with only in-frame sequences that have V and J called. A share of the clones is absent; for the studies checked, an unresolved V gene accounts for under half, and the remainder has no known explanation. That table gives V, J and clone size, and the DNA gave D and trimming. The sample has around 190,000 clones on record, approximately 78% of them singletons. Approximately 8.7% of the sample lies in the top ten.

In the prospective study, participants were roughly 18 to 89 years old, resided in about two dozen geographic areas of the United States, and were enrolled through a virtual design. In the prospective study, participants were assigned to cohorts based on the clinical history participants reported in a screening survey and a study questionnaire. ImmuneRACE Cohort 3 recovered participants were defined by two consecutive negative NP/OP PCR tests, healthcare professional clearance, or symptom resolution. Mobile phlebotomists in the prospective study collected whole blood, serum and a nasopharyngeal or oropharyngeal swab from every participant. Participants in the prospective study had the option to provide additional blood draws and questionnaires over a 2-month period. Prospective study blood samples were shipped either frozen or at room temperature before DNA extraction. The junction shows trimming of 9 bases on V and 3 bases on J, and the gene matches do not reach 11 bases of it. Per the germline V gene, KGHDR is the CDR1 and SFDVKD is the CDR2. The CDR3 has 16 amino acids, counting the end cysteine and phenylalanine. Just the 48-base CDR3 DNA is kept, in frame starting at base 1.

Broad study findings and their caveats: The amount of clinical and demographic metadata varied by source and participant and was provided uncurated.

The sequenced sample was PBMCs or T cells enriched from blood (not recorded which). The chain joins TRBV24-1 to TRBJ2-1, with TRBD2 matching 9 junction bases. The source is a man in his forties who had recovered from COVID-19. CDR3 loop: CATAPGGRGFYNEQFF. The DNA sequence is TGTGCCACCGCCCCCGGCGGGAGGGGATTCTACAATGAGCAGTTCTTC.